Below are 4 T cell receptor beta chains sequenced from a single sample in a study of T cell repertoires in cytomegalovirus infection. MiXCR was run by TCRdb on the reads, yielding one entry per CDR3 protein. The sample shows approximately 250,000 distinct CDR3 sequences, 6.5% of them seen only once. The sequenced material came from PBMCs. These receptors originate from a human donor in good health (CMV status not recorded). Some clones in this sample may be carry-over from other donors' samples.

This clonotype came up many times. The chain links TRBV7-2 to TRBJ1-4, with unresolved D. V gave up 1 base and J gave up 7 bases, with 7 bases separating them. Germline V gene lookup returns CDR1 SGHTA and CDR2 FQGNSA. The CDR3 is made up of 13 amino acids. The CDR3 here is CASSLVWGEKLFF. The CDR3 DNA reads as TGTGCCAGCAGCTTAGTTTGGGGTGAAAAACTGTTTTTT.

This clonotype was found many times. The J gene is TRBJ1-1, the V gene TRBV5-1; TRBD1 agrees at 10 bases. Germline lookup yields CDR1 SGHRS and CDR2 YFSETQ. With V trimmed by 0 bases and J by 5 bases, 1 base remained unmatched. This CDR3 has 14 amino acids. The CDR3 DNA is TGCGCCAGCAGCTTGGAGGGACAGGGGACTGAAGCTTTCTTT. It yields the protein CASSLEGQGTEAFF. The entire variable domain, with the rest obtained from reference TRBV5-1 and TRBJ1-1, is as follows: KAGVTQTPRYLIKTRGQQVTLSCSPISGHRSVSWYQQTPGQGLQFLFEYFSETQRNKGNFPGRFSGRQFSNSRSEMNVSTLELGDSALYLCASSLEGQGTEAFFGQGTRLTVV.

This clonotype was counted a single time. V usage is TRBV7-2 and J usage is TRBJ2-2; TRBD1 matches at 8 bases. V trimming: 3 bases; J trimming: 5 bases; junction bases outside the gene matches: 2. CDR3 length equals 14 residues. Looked up from germline, CDR1 is SGHTA and CDR2 is FQGNSA. The CDR3 nucleotides are TGTGCCAGCAGCTTCCGACAGGGGACCGGGGAGCTGTTTTTT. Amino acid sequence: CASSFRQGTGELFF.

This clonotype was detected ten times or more. This chain joins TRBV20-1 and TRBJ1-1, with D perhaps TRBD1 (5 bases). Germline CDR1 and CDR2: DFQATT and SNEGSKA (reference sequence). The V end lost 3 bases, the J end lost 4 bases, and 18 bases lay between the germline ends. The length of the CDR3 is 15 residues. CDR3 sequence: CSARSLRGSGTEAFF. The CDR3 region has the DNA TGCAGTGCTAGGTCTCTTAGGGGCTCGGGCACTGAAGCTTTCTTT.